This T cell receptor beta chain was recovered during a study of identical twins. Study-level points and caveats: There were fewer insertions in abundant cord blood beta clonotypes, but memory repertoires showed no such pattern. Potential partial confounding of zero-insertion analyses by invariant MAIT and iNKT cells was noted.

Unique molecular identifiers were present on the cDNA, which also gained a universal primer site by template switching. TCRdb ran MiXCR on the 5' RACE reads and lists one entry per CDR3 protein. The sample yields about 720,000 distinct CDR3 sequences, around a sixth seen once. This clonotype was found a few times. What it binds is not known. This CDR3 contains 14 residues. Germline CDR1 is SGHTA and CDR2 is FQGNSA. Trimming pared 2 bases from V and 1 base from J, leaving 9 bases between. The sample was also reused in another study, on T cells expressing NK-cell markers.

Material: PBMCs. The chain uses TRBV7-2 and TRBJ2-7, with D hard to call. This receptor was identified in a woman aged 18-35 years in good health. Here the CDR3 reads CASSLLVRSYEQYF. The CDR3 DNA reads TGTGCCAGCAGCTTACTCGTACGGTCCTACGAGCAGTACTTC. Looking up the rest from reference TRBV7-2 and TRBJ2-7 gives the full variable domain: GAGVSQSPSNKVTEKGKDVELRCDPISGHTALYWYRQSLGQGLEFLIYFQGNSAPDKSGLPSDRFSAERTGGSVSTLTIQRTQQEDSAVYLCASSLLVRSYEQYFGPGTRLTVT.